This T cell receptor beta chain was retrieved from a study of technical replicates of blood from a handful of donors. Sequenced by immunoSEQ multiplex PCR; TCRdb stores in-frame clones only, minus some. The table records roughly 80,000 clones, just over 95% of them present only once. The CDR3 has 15 amino acids. Germline CDR1 and CDR2: SGHRS and YFSETQ. V lost 1 base to trimming and J lost 4 bases; unmatched junction nucleotides: 4. Input material: T cells isolated from PBMCs. The V gene is TRBV5-1, the J gene TRBJ1-4; 7 positions match TRBD1. This clonotype was sampled from a human donor in good health. The CDR3 is CASSLTGAINEKLFF. The CDR3, as DNA: TGCGCCAGCAGCTTGACAGGGGCGATTAATGAAAAACTGTTTTTT.